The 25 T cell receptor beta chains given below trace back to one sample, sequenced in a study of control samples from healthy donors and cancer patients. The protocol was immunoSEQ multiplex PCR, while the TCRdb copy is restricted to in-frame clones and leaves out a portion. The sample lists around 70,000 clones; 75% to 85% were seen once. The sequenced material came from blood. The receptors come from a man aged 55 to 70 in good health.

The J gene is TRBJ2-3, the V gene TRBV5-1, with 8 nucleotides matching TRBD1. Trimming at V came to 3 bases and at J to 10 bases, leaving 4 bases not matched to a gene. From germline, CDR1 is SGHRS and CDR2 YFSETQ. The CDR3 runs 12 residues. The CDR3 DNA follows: TGCGCCAGCAGCTCTACAGGGGGTGCGCAGTATTTT. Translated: CASSSTGGAQYF.

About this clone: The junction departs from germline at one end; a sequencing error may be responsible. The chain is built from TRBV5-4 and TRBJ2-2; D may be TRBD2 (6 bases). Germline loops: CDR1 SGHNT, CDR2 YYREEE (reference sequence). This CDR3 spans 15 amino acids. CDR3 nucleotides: TGTGCCAGCAGCCCGGGACTCCCGAACCCCGGGGAGCTGTTTTTT. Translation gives CASSPGLPNPGELFF.

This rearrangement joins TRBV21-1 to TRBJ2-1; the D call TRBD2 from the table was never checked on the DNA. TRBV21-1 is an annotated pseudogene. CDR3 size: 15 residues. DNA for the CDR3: TGTGCCAGCAGCAAAAGCGGGAGATCCTACAATGAGCAGTTCTTC. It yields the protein CASSKSGRSYNEQFF.

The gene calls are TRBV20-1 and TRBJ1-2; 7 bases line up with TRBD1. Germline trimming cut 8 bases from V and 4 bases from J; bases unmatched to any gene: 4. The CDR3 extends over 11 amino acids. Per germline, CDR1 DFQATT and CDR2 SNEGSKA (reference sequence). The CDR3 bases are TGCAGTTCGACAGGGTCCTATGGCTACACCTTC. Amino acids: CSSTGSYGYTF.

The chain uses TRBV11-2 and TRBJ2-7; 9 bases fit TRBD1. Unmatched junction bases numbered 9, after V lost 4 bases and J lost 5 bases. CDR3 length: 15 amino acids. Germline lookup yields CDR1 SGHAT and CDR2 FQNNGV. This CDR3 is CASSSQGARLDEQYF. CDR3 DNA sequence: TGTGCCAGCAGCTCACAGGGGGCAAGATTAGACGAGCAGTACTTC.

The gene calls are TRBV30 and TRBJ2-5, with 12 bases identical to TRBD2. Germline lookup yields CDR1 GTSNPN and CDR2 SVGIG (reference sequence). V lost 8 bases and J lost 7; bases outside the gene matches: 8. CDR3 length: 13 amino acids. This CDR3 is CATRLAGEGTQYF. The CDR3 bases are TGTGCCACCCGACTAGCGGGAGAGGGGACCCAGTACTTC.

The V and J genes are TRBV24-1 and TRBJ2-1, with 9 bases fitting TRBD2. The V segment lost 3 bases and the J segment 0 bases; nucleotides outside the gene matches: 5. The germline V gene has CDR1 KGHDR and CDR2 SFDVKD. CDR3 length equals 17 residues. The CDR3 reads CATSDPISGSSYNEQFF. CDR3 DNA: TGTGCCACCAGTGATCCTATTAGCGGGAGCTCCTACAATGAGCAGTTCTTC.

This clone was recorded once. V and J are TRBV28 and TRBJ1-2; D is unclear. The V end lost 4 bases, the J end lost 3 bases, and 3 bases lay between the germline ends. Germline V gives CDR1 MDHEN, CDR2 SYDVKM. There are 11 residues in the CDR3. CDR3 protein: CASSYDYGYTF. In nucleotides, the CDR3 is TGTGCCAGCAGTTATGACTATGGCTACACCTTC.

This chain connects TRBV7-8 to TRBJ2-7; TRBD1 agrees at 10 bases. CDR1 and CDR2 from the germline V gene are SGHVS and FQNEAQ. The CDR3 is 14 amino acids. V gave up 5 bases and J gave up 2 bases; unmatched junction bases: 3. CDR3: CASSAGTGAYEQYF. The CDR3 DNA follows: TGTGCCAGCAGCGCCGGGACAGGGGCCTACGAGCAGTACTTC.

CDR3 amino acids: CATSRQTNTEAFF. The CDR3 coding sequence is TGTGCCACCAGCAGACAGACGAACACTGAAGCTTTCTTT. The V gene is TRBV15, the J gene TRBJ1-1; D remains ambiguous. The length of the CDR3 is 13 residues. CDR1 LNHNV and CDR2 YYDKDF come from the germline V gene (reference sequence). Trimming removed 2 bases from V and 1 base from J, with 5 bases in between.

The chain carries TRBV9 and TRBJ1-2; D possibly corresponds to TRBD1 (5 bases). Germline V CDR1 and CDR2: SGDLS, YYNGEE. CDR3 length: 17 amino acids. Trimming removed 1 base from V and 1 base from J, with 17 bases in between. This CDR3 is CASSVSPGDSINYGYTF. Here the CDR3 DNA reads TGTGCCAGCAGCGTAAGCCCAGGTGACAGTATTAACTATGGCTACACCTTC.

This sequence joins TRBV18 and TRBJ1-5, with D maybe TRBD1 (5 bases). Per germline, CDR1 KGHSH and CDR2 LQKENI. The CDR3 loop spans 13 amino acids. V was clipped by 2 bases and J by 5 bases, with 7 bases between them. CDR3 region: CASSPGGDQPQHF. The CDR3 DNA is TGTGCCAGCTCACCAGGGGGGGATCAGCCCCAGCATTTT.

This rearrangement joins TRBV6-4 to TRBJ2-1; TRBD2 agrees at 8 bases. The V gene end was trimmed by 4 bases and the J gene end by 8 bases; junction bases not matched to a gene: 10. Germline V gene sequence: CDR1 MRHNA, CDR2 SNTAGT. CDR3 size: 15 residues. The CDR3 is CASSVAGGGTDEQFF. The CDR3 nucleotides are TGTGCCAGCAGTGTGGCGGGAGGAGGTACGGATGAGCAGTTCTTC.

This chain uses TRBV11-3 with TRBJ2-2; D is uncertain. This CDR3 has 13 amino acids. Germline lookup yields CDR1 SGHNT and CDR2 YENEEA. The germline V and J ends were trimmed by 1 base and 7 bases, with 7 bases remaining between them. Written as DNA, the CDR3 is TGTGCCAGCAGCTTAGGGGGTCGCGGGGAGCTGTTTTTT. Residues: CASSLGGRGELFF.

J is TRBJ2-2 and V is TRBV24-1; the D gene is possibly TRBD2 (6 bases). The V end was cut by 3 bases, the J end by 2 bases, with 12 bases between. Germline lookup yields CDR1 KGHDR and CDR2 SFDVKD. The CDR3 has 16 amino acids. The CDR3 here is CATSDHRDFNTGELFF. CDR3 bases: TGTGCCACCAGTGATCACCGGGACTTTAACACCGGGGAGCTGTTTTTT.

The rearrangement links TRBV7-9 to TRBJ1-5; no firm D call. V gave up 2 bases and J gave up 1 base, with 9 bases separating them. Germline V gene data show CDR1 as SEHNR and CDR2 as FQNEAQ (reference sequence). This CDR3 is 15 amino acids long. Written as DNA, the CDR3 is TGTGCCAGCAGCTTATCTGGGTTAAGCAATCAGCCCCAGCATTTT. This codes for CASSLSGLSNQPQHF.

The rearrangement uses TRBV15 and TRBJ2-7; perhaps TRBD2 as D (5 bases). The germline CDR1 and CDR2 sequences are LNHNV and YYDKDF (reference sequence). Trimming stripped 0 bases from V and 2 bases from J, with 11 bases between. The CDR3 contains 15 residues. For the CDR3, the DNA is TGTGCCACCAGCAGAGATGCGAGGGAACCCTACGAGCAGTACTTC. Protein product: CATSRDAREPYEQYF.

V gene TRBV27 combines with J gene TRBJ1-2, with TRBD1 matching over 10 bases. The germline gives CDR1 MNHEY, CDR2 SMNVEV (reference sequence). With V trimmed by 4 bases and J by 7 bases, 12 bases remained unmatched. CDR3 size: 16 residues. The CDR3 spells CASSSLEGQGYSGYTF. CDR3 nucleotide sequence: TGTGCCAGCAGTTCCCTCGAGGGACAGGGGTACTCTGGCTACACCTTC.

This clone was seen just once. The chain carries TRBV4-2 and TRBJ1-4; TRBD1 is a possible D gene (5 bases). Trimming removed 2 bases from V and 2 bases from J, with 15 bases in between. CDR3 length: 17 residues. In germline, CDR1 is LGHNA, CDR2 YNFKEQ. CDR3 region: CASSQQQVLSTNEKLFF. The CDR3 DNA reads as TGTGCCAGCAGCCAACAACAGGTCCTTTCGACTAATGAAAAACTGTTTTTT.

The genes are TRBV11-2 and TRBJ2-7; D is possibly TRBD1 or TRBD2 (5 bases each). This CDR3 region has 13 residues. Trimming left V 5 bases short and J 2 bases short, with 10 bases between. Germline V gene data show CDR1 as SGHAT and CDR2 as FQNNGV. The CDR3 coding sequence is TGTGCCAGCAGCCTGGGACGCGCCTACGAGCAGTACTTC. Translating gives CASSLGRAYEQYF.

CDR3 DNA sequence: TGTGCCAGCAACCAGGGGGATTTAAGCTATGGCTACACCTTC. Its translation: CASNQGDLSYGYTF. The J gene is TRBJ1-2, the V gene TRBV28; 7 nucleotides line up with TRBD1. CDR3 length equals 14 residues. Germline assignment: CDR1 MDHEN and CDR2 SYDVKM. V lost 7 bases to trimming and J lost 4 bases; unmatched junction nucleotides: 9.

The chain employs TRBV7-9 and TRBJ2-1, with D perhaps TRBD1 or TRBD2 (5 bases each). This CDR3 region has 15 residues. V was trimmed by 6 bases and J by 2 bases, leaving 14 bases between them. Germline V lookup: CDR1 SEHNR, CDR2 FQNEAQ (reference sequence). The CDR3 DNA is TGTGCCAGCAGTCGTCAGGGACGAACCTACAATGAGCAGTTCTTC. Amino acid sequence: CASSRQGRTYNEQFF.

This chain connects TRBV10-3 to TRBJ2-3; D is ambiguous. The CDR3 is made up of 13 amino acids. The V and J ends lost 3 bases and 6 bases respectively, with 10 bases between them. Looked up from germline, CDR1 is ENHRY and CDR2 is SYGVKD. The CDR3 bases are TGTGCCATCAGTGAATCCCCTTCGGATACGCAGTATTTT. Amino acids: CAISESPSDTQYF.

This CDR3 is CASSPRGVHGNEQFF. CDR3 in DNA: TGTGCCAGCAGTCCTCGGGGTGTCCATGGGAATGAGCAGTTCTTC. The chain recombines TRBV5-4 with TRBJ2-1, with D tentatively TRBD2 (5 bases). This CDR3 is built from 15 residues. Germline loops: CDR1 SGHNT, CDR2 YYREEE (reference sequence). V lost 5 bases, J lost 7 bases, and 19 bases lay in between.

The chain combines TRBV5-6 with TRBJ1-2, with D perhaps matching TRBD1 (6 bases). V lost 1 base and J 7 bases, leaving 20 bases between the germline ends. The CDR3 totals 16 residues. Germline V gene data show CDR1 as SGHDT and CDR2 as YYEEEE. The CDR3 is CASSLRQGTGSLGYTF. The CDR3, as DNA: TGTGCCAGCAGCTTGCGGCAGGGGACTGGTAGTCTTGGCTACACCTTC. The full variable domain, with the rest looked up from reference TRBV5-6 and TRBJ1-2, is DAGVTQSPTHLIKTRGQQVTLRCSPKSGHDTVSWYQQALGQGPQFIFQYYEEEERQRGNFPDRFSGHQFPNYSSELNVNALLLGDSALYLCASSLRQGTGSLGYTFGSGTRLTVV.